Listed below are T cell receptor beta chains from one sample, sequenced in a study of cytomegalovirus exposure and HLA in healthy donors. Profiling relied on immunoSEQ multiplex PCR, and the TCRdb table lists in-frame clones only, not all of them. The table includes under 150,000 clones, 60% to 80% detected once. Sequencing used PBMCs. These receptors were collected from a male donor in good health and CMV-seronegative. CDR3s include the opening cysteine and the closing phenylalanine or tryptophan. The order of the fields is CDR3 protein, CDR3 DNA, D gene, clone size, J gene, V gene. The D gene is left open where the match is weak. Clone size appears in some rows only: once, few, many, or a class for an expanded clone.

CASSVKRGAYNEQFF | TGCGCCAGCAGTGTCAAGCGGGGGGCCTACAATGAGCAGTTCTTC | TRBD2 | . | TRBJ2-1 | TRBV10-1
CASSDRTVQETQYF | TGTGCCAGCAGTGATCGGACAGTCCAAGAGACCCAGTACTTC | . | . | TRBJ2-5 | TRBV25-1
CASLSSGGPRGTQYF | TGTGCCAGCCTTTCCTCGGGCGGGCCACGGGGGACCCAGTACTTC | . | . | TRBJ2-5 | TRBV25-1
CASSYSQQGRNSPLHF | TGTGCCAGCAGTTACTCCCAACAGGGGCGTAATTCACCCCTCCACTTT | TRBD1 | . | TRBJ1-6 | TRBV6-5
CASRTGGRYNEQFF | TGTGCCAGCAGAACGGGGGGGCGATACAATGAGCAGTTCTTC | TRBD2 | . | TRBJ2-1 | TRBV6-5
CASSQEEYDEQYF | TGTGCCAGCAGCCAAGAAGAGTACGACGAGCAGTACTTC | . | . | TRBJ2-7 | TRBV4-2
CASSSLFGGRPYEQYF | TGTGCCAGCAGCTCACTGTTCGGGGGACGACCCTACGAGCAGTACTTC | . | . | TRBJ2-7 | TRBV5-6
CASSYPATGKNTEAFF | TGTGCCAGCAGTTACCCCGCGACAGGGAAGAACACTGAAGCTTTCTTT | TRBD1 | . | TRBJ1-1 | TRBV6-6
CASSLVAGLGELFF | TGTGCCAGCAGCTTAGTAGCAGGGCTCGGGGAGCTGTTTTTT | . | . | TRBJ2-2 | TRBV7-8
CASSPGQATLYGYTF | TGTGCCAGCAGCCCTGGTCAGGCGACCCTTTATGGCTACACCTTC | . | once | TRBJ1-2 | TRBV5-6
CASSLGGTAYNSPLHF | TGTGCCAGCAGCTTAGGGGGGACTGCTTATAATTCACCCCTCCACTTT | . | . | TRBJ1-6 | TRBV13
CASSFGGGGEQYF | TGTGCCAGCAGCTTCGGCGGGGGTGGGGAGCAGTACTTC | TRBD2 | . | TRBJ2-7 | TRBV5-5
CASSLSSGSNQPQHF | TGTGCCAGCAGCCTCTCATCGGGAAGCAATCAGCCCCAGCATTTT | . | few | TRBJ1-5 | TRBV6-5
CASSENRDNEQFF | TGTGCCAGCAGTGAAAACAGGGACAATGAGCAGTTCTTC | . | . | TRBJ2-1 | TRBV6-1
CAWKAYGGNFEQYF | TGTGCCTGGAAAGCGTACGGGGGTAACTTCGAGCAGTACTTC | . | . | TRBJ2-7 | TRBV30
CASSPGGAGGYEQYF | TGCGCCAGCAGCCCGGGGGGGGCGGGGGGCTACGAGCAGTACTTC | TRBD2 | . | TRBJ2-7 | TRBV4-1
CASTPLQETQYF | TGTGCCAGCACCCCTTTACAAGAGACCCAGTACTTC | . | . | TRBJ2-5 | TRBV7-2
CASGRGGSEAFF | TGTGCCAGCGGCAGGGGTGGGTCTGAAGCTTTCTTT | . | few | TRBJ1-1 | TRBV13
CASSQYRGYDEKLFF | TGTGCCAGCAGCCAGTACAGGGGGTACGATGAAAAACTGTTTTTT | TRBD1 | . | TRBJ1-4 | TRBV13
CASSPFFAGVNEKLFF | TGCGCCAGCAGCCCGTTTTTTGCGGGGGTTAATGAAAAACTGTTTTTT | . | few | TRBJ1-4 | TRBV4-3
CASSLTGTGSYEQYF | TGTGCCAGCAGCTTAACCGGGACAGGGAGCTACGAGCAGTACTTC | TRBD1 | . | TRBJ2-7 | TRBV11-2
CASSLGSGYEQYF | TGCGCCAGCAGCTTGGGGAGCGGCTACGAGCAGTACTTC | . | . | TRBJ2-7 | TRBV5-1
CASSQRAGGLGSSNQPQHF | TGTGCCAGCAGTCAGAGGGCAGGGGGTCTAGGTAGTAGCAATCAGCCCCAGCATTTT | TRBD1 | . | TRBJ1-5 | TRBV5-6
CAISEQQGSEAFF | TGTGCCATCAGTGAGCAACAGGGCTCTGAAGCTTTCTTT | . | few | TRBJ1-1 | TRBV10-3
CASSTGQSNYGYTF | TGTGCCAGCAGCACCGGACAGAGTAACTATGGCTACACCTTC | . | . | TRBJ1-2 | TRBV5-6
CASSPRGSSYNEQFF | TGTGCCAGCAGCCCCCGAGGGAGCTCCTACAATGAGCAGTTCTTC | . | . | TRBJ2-1 | TRBV7-9
CASSRGDTQYF | TGTGCCAGCAGCCGGGGGGATACGCAGTATTTT | . | . | TRBJ2-3 | TRBV11-3
CASRRFGTGRPSGANVLTF | TGTGCCAGTAGGCGATTCGGGACAGGAAGGCCCTCTGGGGCCAACGTCCTGACTTTC | TRBD1 | . | TRBJ2-6 | TRBV19
CASSLRGWGNQPQHF | TGTGCCAGCAGTTTAAGGGGCTGGGGCAATCAGCCCCAGCATTTT | . | . | TRBJ1-5 | TRBV27
CSVGRQGNEKLFF | TGCAGCGTTGGGAGACAGGGTAATGAAAAACTGTTTTTT | TRBD1 | . | TRBJ1-4 | TRBV29-1
CASSLAPGTGGRETQYF | TGCGCCAGCAGCTTGGCCCCCGGGACAGGGGGAAGGGAGACCCAGTACTTC | TRBD1 | . | TRBJ2-5 | TRBV5-1
CASSLDSGTGANVLTF | TGTGCCAGCAGCTTAGATTCGGGGACTGGGGCCAACGTCCTGACTTTC | . | . | TRBJ2-6 | TRBV7-2
CASSLTGGREKLFF | TGTGCCAGCAGTTTGACAGGGGGCCGTGAAAAACTGTTTTTT | TRBD1 | . | TRBJ1-4 | TRBV27
CASSGQGTYEQYF | TGTGCCAGCAGCGGACAGGGAACCTACGAGCAGTACTTC | TRBD1 | . | TRBJ2-7 | TRBV11-3
CASSTGPRTDTQYF | TGTGCCAGTAGCACAGGTCCCCGCACAGATACGCAGTATTTT | . | . | TRBJ2-3 | TRBV19
CAISGGSSSYNSPLHF | TGTGCCATCAGTGGAGGATCGAGCTCCTATAATTCACCCCTCCACTTT | . | once | TRBJ1-6 | TRBV10-3
CASRDRGNTEAFF | TGTGCCAGTCGGGACAGGGGGAACACTGAAGCTTTCTTT | TRBD1 | few | TRBJ1-1 | TRBV19
CASSITPPGVMQPQHF | TGTGCCAGTAGTATAACCCCCCCGGGGGTAATGCAGCCCCAGCATTTT | . | . | TRBJ1-5 | TRBV19
CASSLVASSGNTIYF | TGTGCCAGCAGCCTAGTCGCGAGCTCTGGAAACACCATATATTTT | . | . | TRBJ1-3 | TRBV7-6